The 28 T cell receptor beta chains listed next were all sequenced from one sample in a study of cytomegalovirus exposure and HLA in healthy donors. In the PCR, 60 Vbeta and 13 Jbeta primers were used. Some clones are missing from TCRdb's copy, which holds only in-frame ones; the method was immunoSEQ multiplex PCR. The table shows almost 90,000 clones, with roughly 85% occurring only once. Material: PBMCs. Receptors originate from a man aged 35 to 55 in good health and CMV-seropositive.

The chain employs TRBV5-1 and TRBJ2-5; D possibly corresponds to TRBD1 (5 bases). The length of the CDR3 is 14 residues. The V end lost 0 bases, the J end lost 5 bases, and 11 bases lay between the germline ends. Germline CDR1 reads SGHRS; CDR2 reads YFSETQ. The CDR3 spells CASSLAGLIETQYF. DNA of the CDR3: TGCGCCAGCAGCTTGGCAGGGTTGATCGAGACCCAGTACTTC.

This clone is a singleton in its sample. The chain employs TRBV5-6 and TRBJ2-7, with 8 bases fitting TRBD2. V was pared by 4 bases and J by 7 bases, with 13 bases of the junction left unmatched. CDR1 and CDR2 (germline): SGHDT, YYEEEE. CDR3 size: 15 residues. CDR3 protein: CASSERTGGPGEQYF. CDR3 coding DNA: TGTGCCAGCAGCGAGAGAACGGGAGGGCCTGGGGAGCAGTACTTC.

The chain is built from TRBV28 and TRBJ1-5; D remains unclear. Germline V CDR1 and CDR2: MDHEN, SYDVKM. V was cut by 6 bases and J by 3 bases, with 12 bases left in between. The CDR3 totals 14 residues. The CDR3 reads CASRGGSFNQPQHF. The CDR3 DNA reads TGTGCCAGCAGAGGAGGCAGTTTCAATCAGCCCCAGCATTTT.

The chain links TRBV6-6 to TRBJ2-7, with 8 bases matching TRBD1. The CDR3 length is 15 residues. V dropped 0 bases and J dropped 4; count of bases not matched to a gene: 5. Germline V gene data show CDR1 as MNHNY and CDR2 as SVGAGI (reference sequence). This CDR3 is CASSYSQGAEYEQYF. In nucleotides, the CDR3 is TGTGCCAGCAGTTACTCGCAGGGGGCGGAATACGAGCAGTACTTC.

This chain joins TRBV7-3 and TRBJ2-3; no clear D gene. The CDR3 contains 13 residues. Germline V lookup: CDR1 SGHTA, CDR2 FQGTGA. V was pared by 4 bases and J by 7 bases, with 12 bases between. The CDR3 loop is CASSSTDGYTQYF. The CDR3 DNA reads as TGTGCCAGCAGCTCCACTGACGGGTATACGCAGTATTTT.

The CDR3 region is CASGRDRTSYEQYF. The CDR3 DNA follows: TGTGCCAGTGGCCGGGACAGGACTTCCTACGAGCAGTACTTC. This sequence joins TRBV19 and TRBJ2-7, with 8 bases identical to TRBD1. V trimming: 8 bases; J trimming: 1 base; junction bases outside the gene matches: 7. This CDR3 is built from 14 residues. Germline V lookup: CDR1 LNHDA, CDR2 SQIVND (reference sequence).

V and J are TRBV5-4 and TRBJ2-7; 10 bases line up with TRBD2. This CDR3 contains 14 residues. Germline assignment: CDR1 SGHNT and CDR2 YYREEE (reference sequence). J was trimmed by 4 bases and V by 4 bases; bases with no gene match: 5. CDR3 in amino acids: CASSAAGGHYEQYF. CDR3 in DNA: TGTGCCAGCAGCGCAGCGGGGGGGCATTACGAGCAGTACTTC.

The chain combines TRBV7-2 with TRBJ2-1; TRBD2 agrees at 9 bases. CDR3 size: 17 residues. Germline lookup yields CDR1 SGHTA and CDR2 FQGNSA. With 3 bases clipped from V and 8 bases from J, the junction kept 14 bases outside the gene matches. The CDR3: CASSFGGGRGDTYEQFF. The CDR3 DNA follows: TGTGCCAGCAGCTTCGGAGGCGGGAGGGGGGACACGTATGAGCAGTTCTTC. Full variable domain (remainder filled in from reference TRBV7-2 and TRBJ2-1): GAGVSQSPSNKVTEKGKDVELRCDPISGHTALYWYRQSLGQGLEFLIYFQGNSAPDKSGLPSDRFSAERTGGSVSTLTIQRTQQEDSAVYLCASSFGGGRGDTYEQFFGPGTRLTVL.

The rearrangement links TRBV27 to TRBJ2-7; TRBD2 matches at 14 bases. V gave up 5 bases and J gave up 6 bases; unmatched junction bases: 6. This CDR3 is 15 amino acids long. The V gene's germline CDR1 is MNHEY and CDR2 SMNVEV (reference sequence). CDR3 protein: CASSLGTSGSIEQYF. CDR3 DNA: TGTGCCAGCAGTCTCGGGACTAGCGGGAGTATCGAGCAGTACTTC.

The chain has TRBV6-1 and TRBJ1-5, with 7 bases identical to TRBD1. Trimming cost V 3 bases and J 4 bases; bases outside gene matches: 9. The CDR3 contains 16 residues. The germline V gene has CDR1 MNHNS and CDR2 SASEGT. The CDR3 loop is CASSDAPQGDNQPQHF. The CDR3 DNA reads TGTGCCAGCAGTGACGCCCCTCAGGGGGATAATCAGCCCCAGCATTTT.

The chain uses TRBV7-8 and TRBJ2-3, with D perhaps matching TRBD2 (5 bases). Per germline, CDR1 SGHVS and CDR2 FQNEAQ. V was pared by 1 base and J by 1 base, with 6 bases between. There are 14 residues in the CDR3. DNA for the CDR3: TGTGCCAGCAGCTTAGTAGCGCGCACAGATACGCAGTATTTT. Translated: CASSLVARTDTQYF.

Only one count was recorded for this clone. CDR3 nucleotide sequence: TGTGCCAGCTCACCACAGGGGGCATCGGACACCGGGGAGCTGTTTTTT. Translating it yields CASSPQGASDTGELFF. The chain links TRBV18 to TRBJ2-2; 7 bases map to TRBD1. Germline CDR1 and CDR2: KGHSH and LQKENI. The CDR3 length is 16 residues. J lost 3 bases, V lost 1 base, and 5 bases had no gene match.

This CDR3 is CASSLGLSPRETQYF. The CDR3 DNA reads as TGTGCCAGCAGCTTGGGACTCAGCCCCCGGGAGACCCAGTACTTC. The chain couples TRBV7-9 to TRBJ2-5; TRBD2 is a possible D gene (6 bases). V was shortened by 3 bases and J by 5 bases, with 16 bases between the two germline ends. Looked up from germline, CDR1 is SEHNR and CDR2 is FQNEAQ (reference sequence). This CDR3 is built from 15 residues.

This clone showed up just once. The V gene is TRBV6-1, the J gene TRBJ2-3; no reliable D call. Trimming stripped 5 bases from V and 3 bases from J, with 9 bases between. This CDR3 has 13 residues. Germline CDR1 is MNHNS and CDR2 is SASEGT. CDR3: CASSPGSTDTQYF. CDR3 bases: TGTGCCAGCAGTCCGGGTAGTACAGATACGCAGTATTTT.

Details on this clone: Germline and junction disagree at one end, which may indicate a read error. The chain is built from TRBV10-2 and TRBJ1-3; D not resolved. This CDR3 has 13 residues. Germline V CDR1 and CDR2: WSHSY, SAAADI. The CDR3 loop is CASYPTHGDTIYF. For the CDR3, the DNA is TGCGCCAGCTATCCCACCCATGGAGACACCATATATTTT.

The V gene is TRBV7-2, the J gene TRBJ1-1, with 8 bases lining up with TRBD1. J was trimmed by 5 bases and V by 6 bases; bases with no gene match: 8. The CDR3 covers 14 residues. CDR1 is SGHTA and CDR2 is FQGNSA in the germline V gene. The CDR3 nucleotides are TGTGCCAGCAGACCAGGACAGGGAGGTACTGAAGCTTTCTTT. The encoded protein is CASRPGQGGTEAFF.

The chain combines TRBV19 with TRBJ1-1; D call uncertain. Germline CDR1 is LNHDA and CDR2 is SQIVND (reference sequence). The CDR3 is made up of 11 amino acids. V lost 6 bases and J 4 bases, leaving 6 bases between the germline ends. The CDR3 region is CASRRGTEAFF. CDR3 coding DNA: TGTGCCAGTAGACGGGGCACTGAAGCTTTCTTT.

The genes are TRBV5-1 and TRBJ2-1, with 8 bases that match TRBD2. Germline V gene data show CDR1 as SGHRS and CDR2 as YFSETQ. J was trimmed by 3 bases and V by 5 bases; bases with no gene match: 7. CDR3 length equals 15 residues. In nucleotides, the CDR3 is TGCGCCAGCAGACAACTAGCGGAGAACTACAATGAGCAGTTCTTC. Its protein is CASRQLAENYNEQFF.

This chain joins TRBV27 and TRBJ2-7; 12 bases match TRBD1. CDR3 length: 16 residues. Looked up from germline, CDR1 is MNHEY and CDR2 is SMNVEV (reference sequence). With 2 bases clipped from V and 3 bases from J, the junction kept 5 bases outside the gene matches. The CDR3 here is CASSLGDRGLNYEQYF. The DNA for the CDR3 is TGTGCCAGCAGTTTAGGGGACAGGGGGCTAAACTACGAGCAGTACTTC.

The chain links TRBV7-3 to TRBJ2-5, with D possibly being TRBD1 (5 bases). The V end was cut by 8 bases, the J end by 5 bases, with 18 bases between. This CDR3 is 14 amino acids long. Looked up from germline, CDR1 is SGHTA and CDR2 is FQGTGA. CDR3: CASQGSIALETQYF. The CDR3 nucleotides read TGTGCCAGCCAGGGCTCCATCGCATTGGAGACCCAGTACTTC.

CDR3 region: CASRRSTGFGYGYTF. The CDR3 nucleotides read TGTGCCAGCAGAAGATCGACAGGGTTTGGCTATGGCTACACCTTC. The chain has TRBV6-1 and TRBJ1-2, with TRBD1 matching 7 bases. Germline V lookup: CDR1 MNHNS, CDR2 SASEGT. The CDR3 totals 15 residues. Unmatched junction bases numbered 11, after V lost 6 bases and J lost 4 bases.

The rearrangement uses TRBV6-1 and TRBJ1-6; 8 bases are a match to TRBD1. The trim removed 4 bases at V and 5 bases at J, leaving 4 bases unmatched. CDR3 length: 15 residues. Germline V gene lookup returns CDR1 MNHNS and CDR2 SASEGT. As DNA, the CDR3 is TGTGCCAGCAGTGGAGGGACAGGCAATAATTCACCCCTCCACTTT. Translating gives CASSGGTGNNSPLHF.

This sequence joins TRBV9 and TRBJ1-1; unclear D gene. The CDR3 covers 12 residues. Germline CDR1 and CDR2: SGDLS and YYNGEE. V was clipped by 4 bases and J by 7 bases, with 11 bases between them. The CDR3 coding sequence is TGTGCCAGCAGCTCAGAGGGAGTTGAAGCTTTCTTT. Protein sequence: CASSSEGVEAFF.

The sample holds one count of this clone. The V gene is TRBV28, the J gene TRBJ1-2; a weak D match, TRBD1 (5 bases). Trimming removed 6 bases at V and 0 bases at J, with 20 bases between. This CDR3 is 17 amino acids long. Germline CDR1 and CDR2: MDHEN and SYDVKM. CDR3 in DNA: TGTGCCAGCAGAGGGGCGCGCGGTGGAGACCCTAACTATGGCTACACCTTC. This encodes CASRGARGGDPNYGYTF.

DNA for the CDR3: TGTGCCAGTCCCGGGACAGGGAGATATAGCAATCAGCCCCAGCATTTT. It is translated as CASPGTGRYSNQPQHF. This chain joins TRBV2 and TRBJ1-5; 9 nucleotides match TRBD1. V shed 9 bases and J 0 bases; nucleotides not matched to a gene: 9. This CDR3 comprises 16 residues. Germline CDR1 is SNHLY and CDR2 is FYNNEI.

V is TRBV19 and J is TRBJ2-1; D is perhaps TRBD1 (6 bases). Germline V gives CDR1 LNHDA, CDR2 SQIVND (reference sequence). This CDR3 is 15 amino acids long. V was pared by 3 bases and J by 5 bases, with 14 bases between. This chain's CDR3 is CASSIQGRANNEQFF. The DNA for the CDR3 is TGTGCCAGTAGTATCCAGGGGCGGGCAAACAATGAGCAGTTCTTC.

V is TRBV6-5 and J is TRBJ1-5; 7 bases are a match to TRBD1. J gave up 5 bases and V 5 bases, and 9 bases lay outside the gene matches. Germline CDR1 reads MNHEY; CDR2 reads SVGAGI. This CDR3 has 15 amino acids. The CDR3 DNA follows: TGTGCCAGCAGTGCAGGGACAGATTATGATCAGCCCCAGCATTTT. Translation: CASSAGTDYDQPQHF.

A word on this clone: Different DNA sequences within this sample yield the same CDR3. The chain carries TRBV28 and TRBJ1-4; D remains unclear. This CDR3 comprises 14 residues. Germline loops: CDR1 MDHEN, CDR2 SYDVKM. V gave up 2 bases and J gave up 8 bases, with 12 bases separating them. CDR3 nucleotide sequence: TGTGCCAGCAGTTTAACAAACCTCAGGGAAAAACTGTTTTTT. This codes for CASSLTNLREKLFF. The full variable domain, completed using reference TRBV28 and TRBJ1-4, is DVKVTQSSRYLVKRTGEKVFLECVQDMDHENMFWYRQDPGLGLRLIYFSYDVKMKEKGDIPEGYSVSREKKERFSLILESASTNQTSMYLCASSLTNLREKLFFGSGTQLSVL.